The 2 T cell receptor beta chains listed next were all sequenced from one sample in a study of blood T cell repertoires in COVID-19. Assay: immunoSEQ multiplex PCR; the TCRdb copy retains only in-frame clones and omits some. The sample yields 250,000 to 350,000 clones, approximately 90% seen once. The source material was peripheral blood. These receptors all come from a woman aged 25-40 years with active or convalescent COVID-19.

The gene calls are TRBV4-3 and TRBJ1-5; tentative D call: TRBD1 (5 bases). V gave up 0 bases and J gave up 5 bases, with 11 bases separating them. The CDR3 is made up of 15 amino acids. From germline, CDR1 is LGHNA and CDR2 YSLEER. CDR3 nucleotide sequence: TGCGCCAGCAGCCAAGAGGTAGGGGCATATCAGCCCCAGCATTTT. The encoded protein is CASSQEVGAYQPQHF.

J is TRBJ2-5 and V is TRBV5-1; TRBD1 aligns across 8 bases. The CDR3 has 14 amino acids. CDR1 SGHRS and CDR2 YFSETQ come from the germline V gene. V shed 4 bases, J shed 4 bases, and the junction held 6 bases outside the gene matches. CDR3 sequence reads: CASSPGQGRETQYF. CDR3 DNA sequence: TGCGCCAGCAGCCCCGGACAGGGTCGAGAGACCCAGTACTTC. Using reference TRBV5-1 and TRBJ2-5 for the parts outside the CDR3, the full variable domain is KAGVTQTPRYLIKTRGQQVTLSCSPISGHRSVSWYQQTPGQGLQFLFEYFSETQRNKGNFPGRFSGRQFSNSRSEMNVSTLELGDSALYLCASSPGQGRETQYFGPGTRLLVL.